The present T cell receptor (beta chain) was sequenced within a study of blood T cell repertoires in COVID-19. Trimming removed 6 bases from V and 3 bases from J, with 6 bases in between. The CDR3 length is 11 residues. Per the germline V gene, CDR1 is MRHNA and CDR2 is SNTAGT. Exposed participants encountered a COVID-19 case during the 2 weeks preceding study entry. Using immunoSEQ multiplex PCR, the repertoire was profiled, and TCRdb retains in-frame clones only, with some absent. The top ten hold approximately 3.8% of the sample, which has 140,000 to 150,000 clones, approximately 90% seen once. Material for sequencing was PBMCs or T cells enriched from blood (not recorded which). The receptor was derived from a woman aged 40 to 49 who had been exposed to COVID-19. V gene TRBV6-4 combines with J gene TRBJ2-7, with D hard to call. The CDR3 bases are TGTGCCAGCAGGGCTAGCTACGAGCAGTACTTC. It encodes CASRASYEQYF.